Reported below is one T cell receptor (beta chain). An end of the junction differs from the germline gene, which may be a read error. The CDR3 consists of 18 residues. Germline lookup yields CDR1 GTSNPN and CDR2 SVGIG (reference sequence). The sample comes from a study of tumor and adjacent non-tumor tissue in lung cancer. This sample's RNA came from whole unsorted tissue. Three rounds of nested PCR, following a modified ARM-PCR protocol, produced the TCRbeta library. One entry per CDR3 protein results from TCRdb running MiXCR on the multiplex PCR reads. Here the sample spans 110,000 or so distinct CDR3 sequences, roughly 80% being singletons.

This TCR came from a woman aged 60-75 years with non-small cell lung cancer. The chain joins TRBV30 to TRBJ2-3; 10 nucleotides align to TRBD2. The sequenced material came from lung tumor tissue. CDR3 DNA sequence: TGTTCCTGGCGGACAACCCCAGGAGTAGCGGGAGGAATAGATACGCAGTATTTT. As protein: CSWRTTPGVAGGIDTQYF. The complete variable domain, with remaining parts taken from reference TRBV30 and TRBJ2-3, reads SQTIHQWPATLVQPVGSPLSLECTVEGTSNPNLYWYRQAAGRGLQLLFYSVGIGQISSEVPQNLSASRPQDRQFILSSKKLLLSDSGFYLCSWRTTPGVAGGIDTQYFGPGTRLTVL.